This record looks at one T cell receptor (beta chain) sequence and its context. These data belong to a study of blood T cell repertoires in COVID-19. Using immunoSEQ multiplex PCR, the repertoire was profiled, and TCRdb retains in-frame clones only, with some absent. The sample holds roughly 320,000 clones, roughly 91% seen once. Germline V CDR1 and CDR2: KGHDR, SFDVKD. The CDR3 contains 15 residues. V shed 4 bases, J shed 6 bases, and the junction held 5 bases outside the gene matches. V gene TRBV24-1 combines with J gene TRBJ2-1, with TRBD1 matching 10 bases. The origin of this receptor is a young woman with COVID-19, enrolled during active disease. The sequenced sample was peripheral blood. CDR3 sequence (DNA): TGTGCCACCAGTGACCCGGGGACAGGGGTCAATGAGCAGTTCTTC. Translated, it gives CATSDPGTGVNEQFF.